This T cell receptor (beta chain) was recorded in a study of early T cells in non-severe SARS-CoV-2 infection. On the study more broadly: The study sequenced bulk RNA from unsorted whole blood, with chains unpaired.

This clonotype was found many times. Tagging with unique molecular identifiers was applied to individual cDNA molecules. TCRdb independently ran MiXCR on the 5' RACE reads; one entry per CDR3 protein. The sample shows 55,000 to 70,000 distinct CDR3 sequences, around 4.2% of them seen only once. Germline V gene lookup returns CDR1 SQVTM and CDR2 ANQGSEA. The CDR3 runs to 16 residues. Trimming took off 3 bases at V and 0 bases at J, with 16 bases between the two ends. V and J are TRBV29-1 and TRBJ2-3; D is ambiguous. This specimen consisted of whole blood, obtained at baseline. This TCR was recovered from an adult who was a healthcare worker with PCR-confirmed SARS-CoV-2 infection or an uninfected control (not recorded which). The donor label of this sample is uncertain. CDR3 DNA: TGCAGCGTTGAGGGTCTGAGCTTTTCTAGCACAGATACGCAGTATTTT. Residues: CSVEGLSFSSTDTQYF.